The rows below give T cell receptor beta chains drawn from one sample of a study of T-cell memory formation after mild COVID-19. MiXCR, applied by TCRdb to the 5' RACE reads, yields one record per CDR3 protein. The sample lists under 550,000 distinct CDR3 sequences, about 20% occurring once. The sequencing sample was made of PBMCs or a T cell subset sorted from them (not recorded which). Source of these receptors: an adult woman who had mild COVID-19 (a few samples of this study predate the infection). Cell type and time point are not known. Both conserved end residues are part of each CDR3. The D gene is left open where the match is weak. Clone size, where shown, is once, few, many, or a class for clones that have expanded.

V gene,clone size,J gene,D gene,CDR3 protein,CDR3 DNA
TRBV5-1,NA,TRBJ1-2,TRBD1,CASRPSGTGSNYGYTF,TGCGCCAGCAGGCCATCCGGGACAGGGAGTAACTATGGCTACACCTTC
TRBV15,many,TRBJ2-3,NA,CATSIKVITDTQYF,TGTGCCACCAGCATCAAGGTTATAACAGATACGCAGTATTTT
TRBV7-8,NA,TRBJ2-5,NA,CASSARGPGETQYF,TGTGCCAGCAGCGCCAGGGGTCCCGGGGAGACCCAGTACTTC
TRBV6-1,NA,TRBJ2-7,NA,CASSEYAGVTLTYEQYF,TGTGCCAGCAGTGAATATGCAGGGGTCACTCTAACCTACGAGCAGTACTTC
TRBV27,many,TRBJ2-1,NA,CASSLSPTDYNEQFF,TGTGCCAGCAGTTTATCCCCAACGGATTACAATGAGCAGTTCTTC
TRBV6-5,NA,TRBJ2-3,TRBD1,CASSSLGTGPRTDTQYF,TGTGCCAGCAGCTCGCTTGGGACAGGGCCCCGCACAGATACGCAGTATTTT
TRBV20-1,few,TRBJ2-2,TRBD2,CSAYPGLAGYTGELFF,TGCAGTGCTTACCCTGGACTAGCGGGATACACCGGGGAGCTGTTTTTT
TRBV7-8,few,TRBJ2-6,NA,CASSSVGGAGANVLTF,TGTGCCAGCAGCTCAGTGGGGGGCGCTGGGGCCAACGTCCTGACTTTC
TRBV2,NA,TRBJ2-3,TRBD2,CASSEGTSRADTQYF,TGTGCCAGCAGTGAAGGGACTAGCAGGGCAGATACGCAGTATTTT
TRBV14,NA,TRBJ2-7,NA,CASSQDPRFHEQYF,TGTGCCAGCAGCCAAGATCCCAGATTCCACGAGCAGTACTTC
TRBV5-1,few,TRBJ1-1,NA,CASSLAGGLVEAFF,TGCGCCAGCAGCTTGGCCGGAGGGTTGGTAGAAGCTTTCTTT
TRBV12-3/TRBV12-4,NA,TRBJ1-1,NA,CASSFSRGEAFF,TGTGCCAGCAGTTTTTCCAGGGGTGAAGCTTTCTTT
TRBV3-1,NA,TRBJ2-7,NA,CASSPGTTSSYEQYF,TGTGCCAGCAGCCCAGGGACAACGAGCTCCTACGAGCAGTACTTC
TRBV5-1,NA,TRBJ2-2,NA,CASSLEGQNTGELFF,TGTGCCAGCAGCTTGGAGGGACAGAACACCGGGGAGCTGTTTTTT
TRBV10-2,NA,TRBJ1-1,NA,CASSPVPNTEAFF,TGCGCCAGCAGCCCCGTCCCGAACACTGAAGCTTTCTTT
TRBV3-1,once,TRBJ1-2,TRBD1,CASSRGTAENYGYTF,TGTGCCAGCAGCCGCGGGACAGCGGAGAACTATGGCTACACCTTC
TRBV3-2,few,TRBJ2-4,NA,CASSQEGGGKKNIQYF,TGTGCCAGCAGCCAAGAAGGAGGGGGTAAAAAAAACATTCAGTACTTC
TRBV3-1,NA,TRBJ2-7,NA,CASSQEARVYEQYF,TGTGCCAGCAGCCAAGAAGCCAGAGTCTACGAGCAGTACTTC
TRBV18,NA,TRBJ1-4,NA,CASSLTSINEKLFF,TGTGCCAGCTCACTGACATCTATTAATGAAAAACTGTTTTTT
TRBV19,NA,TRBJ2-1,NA,CASSANRDRPRHNEQFF,TGTGCCAGTAGTGCCAACAGGGACCGTCCGAGGCACAATGAGCAGTTCTTC
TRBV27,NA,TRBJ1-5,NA,CASSLGMGAIGWQPQHF,TGTGCCAGCAGTTTAGGGATGGGGGCCATTGGTTGGCAGCCCCAGCATTTT
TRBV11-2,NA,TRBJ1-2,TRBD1,CASSLASARGLYGYTF,TGTGCCAGCAGCTTAGCGTCCGCCAGGGGGTTGTATGGCTACACCTTC
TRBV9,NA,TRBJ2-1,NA,CASSVVGVTEQFF,TGTGCCAGCAGCGTAGTAGGGGTTACTGAGCAGTTCTTC
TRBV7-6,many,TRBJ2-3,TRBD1,CASSSPTPDRLRTDTQYF,TGTGCCAGCAGCTCCCCTACCCCGGACAGGCTCCGCACAGATACGCAGTATTTT
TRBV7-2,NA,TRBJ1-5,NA,CASSRGGVDQPQHF,TGTGCCAGCAGCCGGGGGGGGGTGGATCAGCCCCAGCATTTT
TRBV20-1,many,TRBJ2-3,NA,CSARAGTDTQYF,TGCAGTGCTAGAGCGGGCACAGATACGCAGTATTTT
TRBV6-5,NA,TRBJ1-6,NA,CASSYSLLQGNNSPLHF,TGTGCCAGCAGTTACTCGCTTTTGCAGGGGAACAATTCACCCCTCCACTTT
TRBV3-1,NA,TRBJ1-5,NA,CASSQEGAGHHPQHF,TGTGCCAGCAGCCAAGAGGGGGCAGGCCATCATCCCCAGCATTTT
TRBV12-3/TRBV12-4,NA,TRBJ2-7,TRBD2,CASSYSGTSYEQYF,TGTGCCAGCAGTTATAGCGGGACCTCCTACGAGCAGTACTTC
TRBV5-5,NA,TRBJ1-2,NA,CASNPDGGNYGYTF,TGTGCCAGCAACCCGGATGGGGGTAACTATGGCTACACCTTC
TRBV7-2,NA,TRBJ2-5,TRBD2,CASSLASGGYSQETQYF,TGTGCCAGCAGCTTGGCTAGCGGGGGATACTCACAAGAGACCCAGTACTTC
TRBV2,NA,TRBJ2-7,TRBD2,CASRHLAGAHEQYF,TGTGCCAGCAGACACCTGGCGGGAGCGCACGAGCAGTACTTC
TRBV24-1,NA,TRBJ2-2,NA,CAVWGLYNTGELFF,TGTGCCGTCTGGGGACTTTACAACACCGGGGAGCTGTTTTTT
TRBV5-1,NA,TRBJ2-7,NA,CASSPENRVRIYEQYF,TGCGCCAGCAGCCCCGAGAACCGGGTACGCATCTACGAGCAGTACTTC
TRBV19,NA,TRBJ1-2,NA,CASSIDGLYGYTF,TGTGCCAGTAGTATTGACGGCCTCTATGGCTACACCTTC
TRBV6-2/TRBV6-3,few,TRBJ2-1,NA,CASSYSRSNNEQFF,TGTGCCAGCAGTTACTCGAGGAGCAACAATGAGCAGTTCTTC
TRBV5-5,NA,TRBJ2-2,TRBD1,CASSLRTGVTGELFF,TGTGCCAGCAGCTTGAGGACAGGCGTGACCGGGGAGCTGTTTTTT